What follows is one T cell receptor (beta chain) and its context. The data are from a study of blood T cell repertoires in COVID-19. Study-wide context: From the United States, Italy and Spain came samples of acute and convalescent COVID-19. PBMCs, B-cell-depleted T cells, or T cells were the source of the cDNA or gDNA that made up the material.

Original data processing: Nucleated cell number was recorded as an estimate derived from reference gene primer amplification. Repertoires were generated with immunoSEQ multiplex PCR, while TCRdb's copy carries only in-frame clones and drops some. The V and J calls and the clone size are those of that table, but D and trimming were determined from the DNA. The repertoire holds 270,000 or so clones, 84% seen once, with around 9.2% in the top ten. V trimming: 0 bases; J trimming: 4 bases; junction bases outside the gene matches: 14. This CDR3 comprises 19 residues. CDR1 and CDR2 from the germline V gene are SGHKS and YYEKEE (reference sequence).

The receptor was isolated from a human donor in a cohort sampled during active COVID-19. The genes are TRBV5-5 and TRBJ2-3; the match to TRBD2 covers 10 bases. The specimen sequenced was peripheral blood. Here the CDR3 DNA reads TGTGCCAGCAGCTTGGATGGGGCTAGCGGGAGTGGGTTCTCAGATACGCAGTATTTT. This translates into CASSLDGASGSGFSDTQYF.